These T cell receptor beta chains were read from a single sample in a study of cytomegalovirus exposure and HLA in healthy donors. Clones were sequenced by immunoSEQ multiplex PCR, and TCRdb holds only the in-frame ones, with some missing. The sample has a few hundred thousand clones, more than 80% seen once. The material sequenced was PBMCs. These receptors originate from a man younger than 45 in good health and CMV-seronegative. CDR3s include the opening cysteine and the closing phenylalanine or tryptophan. The D gene is left open where the match is weak. Clone size, where shown, is once, few, many, or a class for clones that have expanded.

J	size	D	V	CDR3	DNA
TRBJ2-1	.	.	TRBV5-1	CASSRRGEVFNEQFF	TGCGCCAGCAGCCGTCGAGGGGAGGTTTTCAATGAGCAGTTCTTC
TRBJ2-5	.	TRBD2	TRBV7-3	CASSPTSGGWETQYF	TGTGCCAGCAGCCCGACGAGCGGGGGGTGGGAGACCCAGTACTTC
TRBJ1-6	.	TRBD1	TRBV11-2	CASSLVTGVGNSPLHF	TGTGCCAGCAGCTTAGTCACAGGGGTCGGAAATTCACCCCTCCACTTT
TRBJ1-1	few	.	TRBV19	CASILGGVGRTEAFF	TGTGCCAGTATCCTAGGGGGGGTAGGGCGCACTGAAGCTTTCTTT
TRBJ1-2	.	.	TRBV7-9	CASSPSTGKGGYTF	TGTGCCAGCAGCCCGAGCACAGGGAAGGGAGGCTACACCTTC
TRBJ2-7	.	TRBD1	TRBV7-6	CASSSTRSTTGNHEQYF	TGTGCCAGCAGCTCCACCAGATCAACGACAGGGAATCACGAGCAGTACTTC
TRBJ1-6	.	.	TRBV19	CASSKELRYRSYNSPLHF	TGTGCCAGTAGTAAAGAACTGCGTTATAGATCCTATAATTCACCCCTCCACTTT
TRBJ2-3	.	.	TRBV29-1	CSPWGGGGTDTQYF	TGCAGCCCATGGGGAGGGGGAGGTACAGATACGCAGTATTTT
TRBJ1-1	.	.	TRBV2	CASRSSRGRDTEAFF	TGTGCCAGCAGGTCCTCGCGGGGGAGGGACACTGAAGCTTTCTTT
TRBJ2-7	.	.	TRBV5-6	CASSSRGRISYEQYF	TGTGCCAGCAGCTCCAGGGGAAGAATCTCCTACGAGCAGTACTTC
TRBJ2-5	.	TRBD1	TRBV28	CASSLWTGGRETQYF	TGTGCCAGCAGTTTATGGACAGGGGGCAGAGAGACCCAGTACTTC
TRBJ1-2	.	.	TRBV5-1	CASSPDRNYGYTF	TGCGCCAGCAGCCCGGACAGAAACTATGGCTACACCTTC
TRBJ2-7	.	.	TRBV6-5	CASSLTISSYEQYF	TGTGCCAGCAGTTTGACTATCTCCTCCTACGAGCAGTACTTC
TRBJ2-3	.	TRBD1	TRBV6-5	CASSYWDRGQDTQYF	TGTGCCAGCAGTTACTGGGACAGGGGACAGGATACGCAGTATTTT
TRBJ1-1	.	.	TRBV7-9	CASSFLKPNTEAFF	TGTGCCAGCAGCTTTTTAAAGCCGAACACTGAAGCTTTCTTT
TRBJ2-5	.	TRBD1	TRBV7-7	CASSRDRGQETQYF	TGTGCTAGCAGCCGCGACAGGGGCCAAGAGACCCAGTACTTC
TRBJ2-3	.	TRBD1	TRBV4-1	CASSVRDRPTDTQYF	TGCGCCAGCAGCGTTAGGGACAGGCCCACAGATACGCAGTATTTT
TRBJ2-2	.	.	TRBV9	CASSEQGTNTGELFF	TGTGCCAGCAGCGAACAGGGAACGAACACCGGGGAGCTGTTTTTT
TRBJ1-1	few	.	TRBV28	CASSYSLGLAHTEAFF	TGTGCCAGCAGTTACTCCCTAGGTCTGGCGCACACTGAAGCTTTCTTT
TRBJ2-3	.	TRBD2	TRBV5-1	CASSPGGDVTDTQYF	TGCGCCAGCAGCCCCGGGGGGGACGTGACAGATACGCAGTATTTT
TRBJ2-7	.	.	TRBV27	CASSPGLNYEQYF	TGTGCCAGCAGTCCCGGGTTGAACTACGAGCAGTACTTC
TRBJ1-2	.	TRBD1	TRBV5-4	CASSFPGGGGYTF	TGTGCCAGCAGCTTCCCAGGGGGCGGTGGCTACACCTTC
TRBJ1-3	once	.	TRBV14	CASSQGTVGNTIYF	TGTGCCAGCAGCCAAGGGACAGTTGGAAACACCATATATTTT
TRBJ1-4	.	TRBD1	TRBV5-1	CASSMATGTGPARNEKLFF	TGCGCCAGCAGCATGGCCACCGGGACAGGGCCGGCCCGTAATGAAAAACTGTTTTTT
TRBJ1-4	once	.	TRBV5-1	CASSLVLGHNEKLFF	TGCGCCAGCAGCTTGGTGTTGGGACATAATGAAAAACTGTTTTTT
TRBJ1-2	.	.	TRBV28	CASSPDIRYGYTF	TGTGCCAGCAGCCCGGACATCCGCTATGGCTACACCTTC
TRBJ1-1	.	TRBD1	TRBV7-9	CASSSGQGGDEAFF	TGTGCCAGCAGCTCCGGACAGGGGGGGGATGAAGCTTTCTTT
TRBJ2-7	.	.	TRBV6-5	CASSLDSYEQYF	TGTGCCAGCAGTTTGGACAGCTACGAGCAGTACTTC
TRBJ2-7	.	TRBD1	TRBV7-9	CASSTGGPYEQYF	TGTGCCAGCAGTACAGGGGGCCCCTACGAGCAGTACTTC
TRBJ1-1	.	TRBD1	TRBV28	CASSIRQGARGNTEAFF	TGTGCCAGCAGTATCAGACAGGGGGCGCGGGGAAATACTGAAGCTTTCTTT
TRBJ1-2	.	.	TRBV10-2	CASTMDSSGPYGYTF	TGCGCCAGCACTATGGACAGTTCGGGACCCTATGGCTACACCTTC
TRBJ2-3	.	.	TRBV7-2	CASSPSSTGSGADTQYF	TGTGCCAGCAGCCCCTCGAGTACAGGGAGCGGTGCAGATACGCAGTATTTT
TRBJ1-1	once	.	TRBV27	CASRLGVMNTEAFF	TGTGCCAGCAGGCTAGGTGTCATGAACACTGAAGCTTTCTTT
TRBJ2-3	.	TRBD2	TRBV5-1	CASSEVGRGSTDTQYF	TGCGCCAGCAGCGAGGTGGGGCGGGGGAGCACAGATACGCAGTATTTT
TRBJ1-5	.	.	TRBV7-2	CASSPYNQPQHF	TGTGCCAGCAGCCCGTACAATCAGCCCCAGCATTTT
TRBJ1-5	.	TRBD1	TRBV28	CASSLPTGDSNQPQHF	TGTGCCAGCAGTCTTCCCACAGGGGATAGCAATCAGCCCCAGCATTTT
TRBJ1-5	.	.	TRBV6-1	CASSERGNQPQHF	TGTGCCAGCAGTGAACGGGGCAATCAGCCCCAGCATTTT
TRBJ1-2	.	TRBD1	TRBV28	CASSGQGVDYGYTF	TGTGCCAGCAGTGGACAGGGTGTTGACTATGGCTACACCTTC
TRBJ1-5	.	.	TRBV7-8	CASSLEVEYSNQPQHF	TGTGCCAGCAGCTTAGAGGTGGAGTATAGCAATCAGCCCCAGCATTTT
TRBJ1-2	.	.	TRBV9	CASSVGGAANYGYTF	TGTGCCAGCAGCGTTGGGGGGGCGGCTAACTATGGCTACACCTTC
TRBJ2-2	.	TRBD2	TRBV6-5	CASSASGGATGELFF	TGTGCCAGCAGTGCTAGCGGGGGGGCCACCGGGGAGCTGTTTTTT
TRBJ1-1	.	TRBD1	TRBV6-5	CASRDRVAEAFF	TGTGCCAGCAGAGACAGGGTGGCTGAAGCTTTCTTT
TRBJ2-1	.	TRBD2	TRBV7-3	CASSPLSGGTYNEQFF	TGTGCCAGCAGTCCTTTAAGCGGGGGGACCTACAATGAGCAGTTCTTC
TRBJ2-5	.	TRBD2	TRBV9	CASSVASGTGGGYQETQYF	TGTGCCAGCAGCGTAGCGTCTGGGACGGGGGGGGGCTATCAAGAGACCCAGTACTTC
TRBJ1-5	.	.	TRBV28	CASSSWGQDNQPQHF	TGTGCCAGCAGTTCATGGGGACAAGACAATCAGCCCCAGCATTTT
TRBJ2-3	.	TRBD2	TRBV5-6	CASSLVAGGRTDTQYF	TGTGCCAGCAGCTTGGTAGCGGGGGGGCGGACAGATACGCAGTATTTT
TRBJ1-4	.	.	TRBV6-6	CASSYSGRGSNEKLFF	TGTGCCAGCAGTTACTCGGGGAGGGGAAGTAATGAAAAACTGTTTTTT
TRBJ1-1	.	.	TRBV9	CASSGWGDTEAFF	TGTGCCAGCAGCGGCTGGGGGGACACTGAAGCTTTCTTT
TRBJ2-5	.	TRBD1	TRBV6-4	CASRSIPGQGARETQYF	TGTGCCAGCCGAAGCATTCCCGGACAGGGGGCTCGAGAGACCCAGTACTTC
TRBJ1-6	once	TRBD1	TRBV4-3	CASSQEWGTANNSPLHF	TGCGCCAGCAGCCAAGAATGGGGGACAGCGAATAATTCACCCCTCCACTTT
TRBJ1-4	.	TRBD1	TRBV7-2	CASSTRQGTNEKLFF	TGTGCCAGCAGCACCCGACAGGGAACTAATGAAAAACTGTTTTTT
TRBJ2-5	.	TRBD2	TRBV30	CAWVLAGPGETQYF	TGTGCCTGGGTACTAGCGGGGCCTGGGGAGACCCAGTACTTC